Following are 8 T cell receptor beta chains from one sample sequenced in a study of identical twins. MiXCR, run by TCRdb on the 5' RACE reads, gives a single entry per CDR3 protein. Among 1.5 million to 2 million distinct CDR3 sequences, roughly a third were seen once, and the ten largest hold about 0.3%. What was sequenced was cord blood. These receptors all come from a newborn girl in good health.

This clonotype was recorded many times. The V and J genes are TRBV20-1 and TRBJ2-7; 9 nucleotides line up with TRBD2. The CDR3 length is 15 residues. Germline values: CDR1 DFQATT, CDR2 SNEGSKA (reference sequence). V shed 3 bases and J 4 bases; nucleotides not matched to a gene: 10. CDR3 DNA sequence: TGCAGTGCTAGGGATTCAGCGGGGGGACCTTACGAGCAGTACTTC. Protein product: CSARDSAGGPYEQYF.

The table lists this clonotype with many counts. The chain has TRBV4-2 and TRBJ2-3; 7 nucleotides line up with TRBD2. Germline V gives CDR1 LGHNA, CDR2 YNFKEQ. The junction had 6 bases not matched to a gene; V was cut back by 5 bases and J by 4 bases. The CDR3 is 14 amino acids. CDR3 bases: TGTGCCAGCAGCTCTGGACTAGGGGCAGATACGCAGTATTTT. It specifies CASSSGLGADTQYF.

V and J are TRBV27 and TRBJ1-2; no definite D call. CDR1 and CDR2 (germline): MNHEY, SMNVEV (reference sequence). The CDR3 has 16 residues. Trimming took 2 bases from V and 2 from J, leaving 15 bases between them. The DNA of the CDR3 is TGTGCCAGCAGTTTAGTCGCGGGCAGTAAAAACTATGGCTACACCTTC. Protein: CASSLVAGSKNYGYTF.

On this clonotype: A read error may account for a junction end that differs from germline. This chain uses TRBV4-1 with TRBJ2-1; the D is unclear. Germline V lookup: CDR1 MGHRA, CDR2 YSYEKL. The CDR3 runs 16 residues. CDR3 residues: CASSQGAQSSYNERFF. In nucleotides, the CDR3 is TGCGCCAGCAGCCAAGGTGCCCAGAGCTCCTACAATGAGCGGTTCTTC.

This clonotype was picked up many times. V usage is TRBV7-9 and J usage is TRBJ2-3; 7 bases align to TRBD1. Germline V gives CDR1 SEHNR, CDR2 FQNEAQ (reference sequence). The trim removed 1 base at V and 6 bases at J, leaving 4 bases unmatched. The CDR3 is 14 amino acids. CDR3 protein: CASSLGTGLDTQYF. CDR3 DNA sequence: TGTGCCAGCAGCTTAGGGACAGGCCTTGATACGCAGTATTTT.

The chain employs TRBV4-2 and TRBJ2-3; D perhaps matches TRBD1 (7 bases). Germline CDR1 is LGHNA and CDR2 is YNFKEQ. Trimming pared 4 bases from V and 1 base from J, leaving 15 bases between. This CDR3 contains 16 residues. DNA of the CDR3: TGTGCCAGCAGCCGACTAGACAGGGAGGGCACAGATACGCAGTATTTT. It codes for CASSRLDREGTDTQYF.

The rearrangement uses TRBV18 and TRBJ2-1; no firm D call. With 1 base removed from V and 9 bases from J, the gap between germline ends came to 10 bases. CDR1 and CDR2 (germline): KGHSH, LQKENI. The CDR3 has 13 residues. CDR3 DNA: TGTGCCAGCTCACCACTAGAAATAGCTGAGCAGTTCTTC. It is translated as CASSPLEIAEQFF. Drawing the rest from reference TRBV18 and TRBJ2-1, the complete variable domain is NAGVMQNPRHLVRRRGQEARLRCSPMKGHSHVYWYRQLPEEGLKFMVYLQKENIIDESGMPKERFSAEFPKEGPSILRIQQVVRGDSAAYFCASSPLEIAEQFFGPGTRLTVL.

The V gene is TRBV9, the J gene TRBJ1-4; TRBD1 aligns across 12 bases. V dropped 4 bases and J dropped 8; count of bases not matched to a gene: 9. This CDR3 comprises 16 residues. Germline assignment: CDR1 SGDLS and CDR2 YYNGEE. For the CDR3, the DNA is TGTGCCAGCAGCCCCCGCGGTGGGACAGGGGGCGAAAAACTGTTTTTT. It specifies CASSPRGGTGGEKLFF. The entire variable domain, with the rest obtained from reference TRBV9 and TRBJ1-4, is as follows: DSGVTQTPKHLITATGQRVTLRCSPRSGDLSVYWYQQSLDQGLQFLIQYYNGEERAKGNILERFSAQQFPDLHSELNLSSLELGDSALYFCASSPRGGTGGEKLFFGSGTQLSVL.